What follows are 8 T cell receptor beta chains derived from one specimen sequenced in a study of PD-1 blockade in classical Hodgkin lymphoma. Assay used: immunoSEQ multiplex PCR; TCRdb lists only in-frame clones, some missing. The table has roughly 100,000 clones, more than 85% seen once. Every patient had relapsed following autologous stem cell transplantation, and cohorts differed in brentuximab vedotin exposure. Sample: peripheral blood mononuclear cells (PBMCs), taken before the second cycle of nivolumab. The source of these receptors is a human donor with classical Hodgkin lymphoma.

This clone is a singleton in its sample. The chain joins TRBV19 to TRBJ1-1; D not resolved. Trimming removed 3 bases at V and 5 bases at J, with 16 bases between. This CDR3 is built from 15 residues. Germline lookup yields CDR1 LNHDA and CDR2 SQIVND (reference sequence). The CDR3 loop reads CASSIDSGPGTEAFF. In DNA form, the CDR3 reads TGTGCCAGTAGTATTGATTCGGGCCCGGGGACTGAAGCTTTCTTT.

The gene calls are TRBV5-1 and TRBJ2-5; 8 nucleotides line up with TRBD1. Unmatched junction bases numbered 1, after V lost 2 bases and J lost 1 base. Germline loops: CDR1 SGHRS, CDR2 YFSETQ. There are 14 residues in the CDR3. Here the CDR3 reads CASSFQGAQETQYF. CDR3 bases: TGCGCCAGCAGCTTTCAGGGGGCCCAAGAGACCCAGTACTTC.

V gene TRBV5-1 combines with J gene TRBJ2-2; TRBD1 or TRBD2 may be the D gene (5 bases each). The CDR3 has 15 residues. Trimming stripped 6 bases from V and 1 base from J, with 13 bases between. From germline, CDR1 is SGHRS and CDR2 YFSETQ. The CDR3 loop is CASTSGAGNTGELFF. In nucleotides, the CDR3 is TGCGCCAGCACCTCCGGGGCAGGGAACACCGGGGAGCTGTTTTTT.

The chain is built from TRBV7-2 and TRBJ2-3; no definite D call. Trimming took 2 bases from V and 6 from J, leaving 9 bases between them. The CDR3 runs 13 residues. CDR1 is SGHTA and CDR2 is FQGNSA in the germline V gene. The CDR3 protein is CASSLLGPDTQYF. The CDR3 nucleotides read TGTGCCAGCAGCTTATTGGGCCCGGATACGCAGTATTTT.

The sample holds a few counts of this clone. The V call is TRBV7-8, the J call TRBJ1-5; D gene ambiguous. The CDR3 loop spans 14 amino acids. Trimming stripped 1 base from V and 3 bases from J, with 7 bases between. Germline V gene lookup returns CDR1 SGHVS and CDR2 FQNEAQ. This CDR3 is CASSLVPNNQPQHF. The CDR3 DNA reads TGTGCCAGCAGCTTAGTCCCGAACAATCAGCCCCAGCATTTT.

This clone was seen only a few times. The chain employs TRBV6-5 and TRBJ1-5, with a tentative D call TRBD1 (6 bases). V was pared by 6 bases and J by 6 bases, with 15 bases between. The CDR3 covers 14 residues. Germline V gives CDR1 MNHEY, CDR2 SVGAGI. The CDR3 region has the DNA TGTGCCAGCAGACCAACAGGGTTCGCTCAGCCCCAGCATTTT. Translated, it gives CASRPTGFAQPQHF.

V gene TRBV25-1 combines with J gene TRBJ1-5, with unresolved D. The CDR3 loop spans 15 amino acids. V dropped 6 bases and J dropped 6 bases, with 18 bases sitting between them. The germline V gene encodes CDR1 MGHDK and CDR2 SYGVNS. The CDR3 DNA is TGTGCCAGCAGAACACGACGGCGGGGTGGTCAGCCCCAGCATTTT. Its translation: CASRTRRRGGQPQHF. The full variable domain, its missing parts supplied by reference TRBV25-1 and TRBJ1-5, is EADIYQTPRYLVIGTGKKITLECSQTMGHDKMYWYQQDPGMELHLIHYSYGVNSTEKGDLSSESTVSRIRTEHFPLTLESARPSHTSQYLCASRTRRRGGQPQHFGDGTRLSIL.

This clone was counted a single time. The chain couples TRBV11-1 to TRBJ2-1; D is unclear. Germline lookup yields CDR1 SGHAT and CDR2 FQDESV (reference sequence). Between the trimmed V and J ends, which lost 8 bases and 1 base, there was a span of 18 bases. CDR3 size: 16 residues. The CDR3 DNA reads TGTGCCAGCGGGTACCAGACCCTACTATCCTACAATGAGCAGTTCTTC. Residues: CASGYQTLLSYNEQFF.